This TCR beta chain comes out of a study of beta chain features in type 1 diabetes. The wider study: Healthy donors resembled patients in age, gender and cell yields. Study-level points and caveats: All four CD4+ subsets of Type 1 diabetes patients contained TCRB CDR3s that were moderately but significantly shorter. Whether HLA type influences TCRB rearrangement remained unresolved here.

This clone showed up just a few times. Antigen unknown. Trimming left V 4 bases short and J 4 bases short, with 17 bases between. This CDR3 is 17 amino acids long. Germline values: CDR1 LGHNA, CDR2 YNFKEQ. The entirety of the isolated RNA underwent reverse transcription, so expressed TCRB transcripts were sequenced. Profiled with immunoSEQ multiplex PCR; TCRdb holds only in-frame clones, not every one. Seen here are 130,000 to 150,000 clones, 6.9% observed once, and the top ten hold around 1.3%. Without exception, sorted populations had purity beyond 98%. Sample: central memory CD4+ T cells from blood. V gene TRBV4-2 combines with J gene TRBJ2-6; the D gene is possibly TRBD2 (5 bases). This receptor was taken from a woman younger than 45 in good health. The DNA of the CDR3 is TGTGCCAGCAGCCTTCCCATGAGGGCGCGGGGGGCCAACGTCCTGACTTTC. Residues: CASSLPMRARGANVLTF.